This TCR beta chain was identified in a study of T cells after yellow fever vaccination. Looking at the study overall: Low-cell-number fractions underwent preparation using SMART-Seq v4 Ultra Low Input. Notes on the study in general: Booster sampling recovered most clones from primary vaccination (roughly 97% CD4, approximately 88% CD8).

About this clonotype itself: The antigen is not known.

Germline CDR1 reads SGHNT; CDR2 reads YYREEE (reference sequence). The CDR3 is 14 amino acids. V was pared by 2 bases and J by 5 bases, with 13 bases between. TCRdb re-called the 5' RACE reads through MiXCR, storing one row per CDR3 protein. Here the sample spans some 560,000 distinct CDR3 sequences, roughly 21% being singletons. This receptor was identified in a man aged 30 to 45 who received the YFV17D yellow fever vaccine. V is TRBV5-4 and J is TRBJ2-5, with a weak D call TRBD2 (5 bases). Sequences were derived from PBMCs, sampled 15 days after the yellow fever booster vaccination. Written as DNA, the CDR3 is TGTGCCAGCAGCTTTTCACACGGGAAGGAGACCCAGTACTTC. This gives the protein CASSFSHGKETQYF.